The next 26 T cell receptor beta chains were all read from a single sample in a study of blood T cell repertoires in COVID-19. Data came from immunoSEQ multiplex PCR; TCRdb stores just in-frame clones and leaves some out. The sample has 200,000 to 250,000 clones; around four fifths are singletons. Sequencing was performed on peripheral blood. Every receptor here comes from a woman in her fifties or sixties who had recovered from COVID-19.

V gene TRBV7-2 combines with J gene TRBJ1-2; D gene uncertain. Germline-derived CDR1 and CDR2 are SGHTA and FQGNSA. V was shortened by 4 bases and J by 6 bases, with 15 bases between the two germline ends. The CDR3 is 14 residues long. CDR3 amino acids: CASSSPHGTDGYTF. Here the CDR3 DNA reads TGTGCCAGCAGCTCGCCACATGGTACAGATGGCTACACCTTC.

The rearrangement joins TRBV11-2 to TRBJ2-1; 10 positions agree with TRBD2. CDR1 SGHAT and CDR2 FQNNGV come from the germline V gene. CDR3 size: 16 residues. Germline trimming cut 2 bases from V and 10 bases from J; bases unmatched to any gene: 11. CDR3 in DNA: TGTGCCAGCAGCTTAATCCTAGCGGGGGAGCAGAGGGAGCAGTTCTTC. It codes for CASSLILAGEQREQFF.

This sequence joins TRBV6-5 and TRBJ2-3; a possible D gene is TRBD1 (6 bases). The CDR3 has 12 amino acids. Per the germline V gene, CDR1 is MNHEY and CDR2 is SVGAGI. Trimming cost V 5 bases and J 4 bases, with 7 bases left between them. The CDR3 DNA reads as TGTGCCAGCAGTCAGGGGTCAGATACGCAGTATTTT. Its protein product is CASSQGSDTQYF.

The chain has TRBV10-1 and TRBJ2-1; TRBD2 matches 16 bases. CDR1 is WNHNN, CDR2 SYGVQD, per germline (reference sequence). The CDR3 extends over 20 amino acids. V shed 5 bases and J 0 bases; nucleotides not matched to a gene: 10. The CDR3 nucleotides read TGCGCCAGCAGTCCAACCGGGACTAGCGGGGGGGTCAGCTCCTACAATGAGCAGTTCTTC. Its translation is CASSPTGTSGGVSSYNEQFF.

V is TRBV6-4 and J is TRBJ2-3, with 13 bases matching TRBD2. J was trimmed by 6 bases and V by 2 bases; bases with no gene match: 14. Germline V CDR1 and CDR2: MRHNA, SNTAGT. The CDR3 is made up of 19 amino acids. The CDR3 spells CASSDPTSGGTRRGDTQYF. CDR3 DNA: TGTGCCAGCAGTGACCCGACTAGCGGGGGGACCCGCCGAGGGGATACGCAGTATTTT.

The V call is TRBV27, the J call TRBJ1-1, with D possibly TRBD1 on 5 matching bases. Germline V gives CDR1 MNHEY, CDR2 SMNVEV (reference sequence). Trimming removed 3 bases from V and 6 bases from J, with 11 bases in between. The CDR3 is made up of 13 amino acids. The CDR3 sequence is CASSLEGLSEAFF. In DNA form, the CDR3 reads TGTGCCAGCAGTTTGGAGGGACTATCTGAAGCTTTCTTT.

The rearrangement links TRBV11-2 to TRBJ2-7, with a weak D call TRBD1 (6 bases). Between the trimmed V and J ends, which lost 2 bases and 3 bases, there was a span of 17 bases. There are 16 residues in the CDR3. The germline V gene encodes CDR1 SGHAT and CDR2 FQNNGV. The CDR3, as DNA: TGTGCCAGCAGCTTAACGGGACAAGTAATGGTCTACGAGCAGTACTTC. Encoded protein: CASSLTGQVMVYEQYF.

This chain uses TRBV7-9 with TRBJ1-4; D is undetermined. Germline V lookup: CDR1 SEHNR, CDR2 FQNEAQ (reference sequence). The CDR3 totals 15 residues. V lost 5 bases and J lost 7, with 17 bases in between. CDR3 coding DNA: TGTGCCAGCAGCGCCCTATCTCGGGGTTTTGAAAAACTGTTTTTT. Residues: CASSALSRGFEKLFF. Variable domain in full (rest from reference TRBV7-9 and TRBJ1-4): DTGVSQNPRHKITKRGQNVTFRCDPISEHNRLYWYRQTLGQGPEFLTYFQNEAQLEKSRLLSDRFSAERPKGSFSTLEIQRTEQGDSAMYLCASSALSRGFEKLFFGSGTQLSVL.

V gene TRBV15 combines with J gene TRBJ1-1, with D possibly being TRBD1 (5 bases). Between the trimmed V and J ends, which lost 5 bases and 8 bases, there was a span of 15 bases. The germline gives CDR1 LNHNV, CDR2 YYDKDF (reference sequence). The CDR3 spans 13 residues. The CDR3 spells CATSPRRAGEAFF. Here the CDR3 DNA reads TGTGCCACCAGCCCCCGAAGGGCAGGGGAAGCTTTCTTT.

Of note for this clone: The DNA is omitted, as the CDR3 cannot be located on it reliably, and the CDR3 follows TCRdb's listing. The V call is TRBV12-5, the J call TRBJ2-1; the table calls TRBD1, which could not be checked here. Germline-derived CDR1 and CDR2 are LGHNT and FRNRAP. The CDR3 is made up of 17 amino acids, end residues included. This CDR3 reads CASGLALPGMHFGEQFF.

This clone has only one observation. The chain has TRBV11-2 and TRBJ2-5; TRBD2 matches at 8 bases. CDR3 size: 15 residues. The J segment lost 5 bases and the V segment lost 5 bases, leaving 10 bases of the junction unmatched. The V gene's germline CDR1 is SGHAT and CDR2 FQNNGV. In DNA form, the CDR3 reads TGTGCCAGCAGCCTCCGCGGGGGGCTGGAGGAGACCCAGTACTTC. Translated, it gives CASSLRGGLEETQYF. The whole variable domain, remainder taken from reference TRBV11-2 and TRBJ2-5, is EAGVAQSPRYKIIEKRQSVAFWCNPISGHATLYWYQQILGQGPKLLIQFQNNGVVDDSQLPKDRFSAERLKGVDSTLKIQPAKLEDSAVYLCASSLRGGLEETQYFGPGTRLLVL.

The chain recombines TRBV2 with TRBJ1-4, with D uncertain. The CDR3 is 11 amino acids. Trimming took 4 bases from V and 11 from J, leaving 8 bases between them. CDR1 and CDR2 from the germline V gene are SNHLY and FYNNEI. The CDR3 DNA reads TGTGCCAGCAGTGTTTCTGAGAAACTGTTTTTT. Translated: CASSVSEKLFF. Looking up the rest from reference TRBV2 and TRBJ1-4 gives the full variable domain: EPEVTQTPSHQVTQMGQEVILRCVPISNHLYFYWYRQILGQKVEFLVSFYNNEISEKSEIFDDQFSVERPDGSNFTLKIRSTKLEDSAMYFCASSVSEKLFFGSGTQLSVL.

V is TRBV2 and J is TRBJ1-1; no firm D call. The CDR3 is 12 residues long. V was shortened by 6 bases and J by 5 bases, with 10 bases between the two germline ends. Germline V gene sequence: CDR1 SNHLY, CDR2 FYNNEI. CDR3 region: CASSLLRTEAFF. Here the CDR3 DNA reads TGTGCCAGCAGCCTATTAAGAACTGAAGCTTTCTTT.

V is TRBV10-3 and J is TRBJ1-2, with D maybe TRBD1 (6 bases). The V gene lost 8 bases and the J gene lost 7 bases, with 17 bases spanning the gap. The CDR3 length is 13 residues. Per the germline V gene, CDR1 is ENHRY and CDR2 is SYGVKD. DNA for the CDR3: TGTGCCATCTCCAAGGACAGCCGATTTGGCTACACCTTC. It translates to CAISKDSRFGYTF.

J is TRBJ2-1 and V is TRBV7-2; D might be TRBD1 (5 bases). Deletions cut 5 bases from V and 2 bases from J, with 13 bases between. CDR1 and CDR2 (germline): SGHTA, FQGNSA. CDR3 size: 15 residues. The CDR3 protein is CASSPHGRAYNEQFF. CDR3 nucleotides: TGTGCCAGCAGCCCACATGGCAGGGCCTACAATGAGCAGTTCTTC.

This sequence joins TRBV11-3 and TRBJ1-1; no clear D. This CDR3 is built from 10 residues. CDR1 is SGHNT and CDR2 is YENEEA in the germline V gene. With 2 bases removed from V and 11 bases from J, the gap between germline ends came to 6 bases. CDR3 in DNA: TGTGCCAGCAGCTTACCGGGGGCTTTCTTT. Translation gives CASSLPGAFF.

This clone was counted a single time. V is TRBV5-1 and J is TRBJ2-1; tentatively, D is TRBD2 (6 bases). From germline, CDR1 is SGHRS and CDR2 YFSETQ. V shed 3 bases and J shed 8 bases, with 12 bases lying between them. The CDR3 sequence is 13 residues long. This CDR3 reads CASSWGTGYEQFF. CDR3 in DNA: TGCGCCAGCAGCTGGGGGACTGGATATGAGCAGTTCTTC.

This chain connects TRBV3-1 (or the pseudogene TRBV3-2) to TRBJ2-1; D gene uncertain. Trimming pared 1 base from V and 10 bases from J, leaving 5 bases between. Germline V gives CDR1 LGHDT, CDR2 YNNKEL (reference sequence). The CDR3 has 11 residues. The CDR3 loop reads CASSQVREQFF. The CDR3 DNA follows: TGTGCCAGCAGCCAAGTCCGGGAGCAGTTCTTC.

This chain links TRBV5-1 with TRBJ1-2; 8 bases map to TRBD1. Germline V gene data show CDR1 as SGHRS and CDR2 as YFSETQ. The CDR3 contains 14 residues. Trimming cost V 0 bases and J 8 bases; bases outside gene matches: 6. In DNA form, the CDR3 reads TGCGCCAGCAGCTTGGTCGCAGGGGGCTACGGCTACACCTTC. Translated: CASSLVAGGYGYTF.

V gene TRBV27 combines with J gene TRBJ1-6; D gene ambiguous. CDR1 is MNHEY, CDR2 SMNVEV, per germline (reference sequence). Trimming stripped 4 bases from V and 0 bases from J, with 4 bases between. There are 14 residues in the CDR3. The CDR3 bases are TGTGCCAGCAGTTATAGCTCCTATAATTCACCCCTCCACTTT. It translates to CASSYSSYNSPLHF.

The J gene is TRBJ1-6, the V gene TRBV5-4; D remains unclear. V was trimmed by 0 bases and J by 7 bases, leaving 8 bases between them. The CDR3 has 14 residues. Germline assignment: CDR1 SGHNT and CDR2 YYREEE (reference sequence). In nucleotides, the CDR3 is TGTGCCAGCAGCTTGGTTACCGAGAATTCACCCCTCCACTTT. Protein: CASSLVTENSPLHF.

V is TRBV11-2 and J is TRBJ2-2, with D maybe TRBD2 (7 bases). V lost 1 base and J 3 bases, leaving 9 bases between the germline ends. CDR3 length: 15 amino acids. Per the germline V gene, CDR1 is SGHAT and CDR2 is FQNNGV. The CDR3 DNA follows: TGTGCCAGCAGCTTAGGGGGGGGCTACACCGGGGAGCTGTTTTTT. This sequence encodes CASSLGGGYTGELFF.

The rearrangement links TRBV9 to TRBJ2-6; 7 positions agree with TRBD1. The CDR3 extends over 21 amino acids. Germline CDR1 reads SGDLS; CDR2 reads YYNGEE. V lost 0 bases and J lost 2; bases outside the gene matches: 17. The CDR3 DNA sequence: TGTGCCAGCAGCGTAGAAGGGTTGAGGGGGCAGGCCGGGACTGGGGCCAACGTCCTGACTTTC. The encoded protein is CASSVEGLRGQAGTGANVLTF.

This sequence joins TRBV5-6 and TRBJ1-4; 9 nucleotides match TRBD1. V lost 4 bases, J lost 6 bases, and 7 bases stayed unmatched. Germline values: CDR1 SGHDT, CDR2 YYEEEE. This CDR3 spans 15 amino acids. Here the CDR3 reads CASSESDRGYEKLFF. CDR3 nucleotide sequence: TGTGCCAGCAGCGAATCCGACAGGGGGTATGAAAAACTGTTTTTT.

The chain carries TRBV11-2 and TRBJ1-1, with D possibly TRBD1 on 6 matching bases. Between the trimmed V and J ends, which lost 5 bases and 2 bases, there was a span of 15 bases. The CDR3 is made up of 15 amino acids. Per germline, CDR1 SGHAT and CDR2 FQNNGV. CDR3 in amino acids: CASSRHRARNTEAFF. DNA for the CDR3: TGTGCCAGCAGCCGACACAGGGCGAGAAACACTGAAGCTTTCTTT.

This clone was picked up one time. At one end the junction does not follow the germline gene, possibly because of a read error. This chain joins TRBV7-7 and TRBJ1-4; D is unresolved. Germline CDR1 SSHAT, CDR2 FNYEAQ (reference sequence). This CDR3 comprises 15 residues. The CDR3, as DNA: TGTGCTAGCAGCCGAACCGCGGCAACTAATGAAAAACTGTTTTTT. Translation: CASSRTAATNEKLFF.